This paragraph covers one T cell receptor beta chain sequence. What it binds is not known. The data are from a study of T-cell memory formation after mild COVID-19. Study-level findings and limits: Pre-infection memory harbored some responding clones, suggesting cross-reactive memory joined.

5'RACE primed from the constant segment yielded TCR alpha and TCR beta cDNA libraries bearing sample barcodes and UMIs. TCRdb itself ran the 5' RACE reads through MiXCR, one entry per CDR3 protein. The sample consists of some 330,000 distinct CDR3 sequences, 20% to 25% of them appearing once. Sequencing used PBMCs or a T cell subset sorted from them (not recorded which). This receptor was obtained from an adult woman who had mild COVID-19 (a few samples of this study predate the infection). Cell type and time point are not known.

CDR3 sequence: CASSYNGGLGTDTQYF. In DNA, the CDR3 is TGTGCCAGCAGTTATAACGGGGGGTTGGGCACAGATACGCAGTATTTT. The chain combines TRBV6-2 or TRBV6-3 with TRBJ2-3; 7 positions agree with TRBD2. V lost 3 bases to trimming and J lost 1 base; unmatched junction nucleotides: 7. CDR1 is MNHEY and CDR2 is SVGEGT in the germline V gene. The CDR3 is made up of 16 amino acids.